This TCR beta chain stems from a study of cytomegalovirus exposure and HLA in healthy donors. Regarding the study as a whole: In a later analysis, the majority of CMV-associated beta chains seemingly showed HLA restriction. In presence/absence analyses, roughly uniform sequencing depth across donors was assumed. In vitro testing confirmed three CMV-associated chains as specific for CMV antigens. Cytomegalovirus-associated status was assigned to 164 TCR beta chains.

A multiplex PCR was run with 60 Vbeta primers and 13 Jbeta primers. Sequencing was performed with immunoSEQ multiplex PCR; in TCRdb, only in-frame clones are kept and a portion is missing. Its table lists around 51,000 clones. Trimming cost V 7 bases and J 4 bases, with 18 bases left between them. The CDR3 runs to 14 residues. Germline V CDR1 and CDR2: SQVTM, ANQGSEA. To note about this clone: Antigen: not known.

This sequence originates from a man in his forties in good health and CMV-seropositive. The material sequenced was PBMCs. The genes are TRBV29-1 and TRBJ2-3; D perhaps matches TRBD1 (5 bases). CDR3 amino acids: CSASQGTAPDTQYF. As DNA, the CDR3 is TGCAGCGCGAGCCAGGGTACGGCCCCAGATACGCAGTATTTT.